The 24 T cell receptor beta chains listed next were all sequenced from one sample in a study of identifying expanded T cells in peripheral blood. Data came from immunoSEQ multiplex PCR; TCRdb stores just in-frame clones and leaves some out. The sample holds about 84,000 clones, around 87% seen once. Input material: blood. The receptors here all came from a person aged 18 to 75 in good health.

The rearrangement joins TRBV29-1 to TRBJ2-7, with D possibly called TRBD1 or TRBD2 (6 bases each). The germline V gene encodes CDR1 SQVTM and CDR2 ANQGSEA. The CDR3 consists of 14 residues. V dropped 2 bases and J dropped 1 base, with 12 bases sitting between them. The DNA of the CDR3 is TGCAGCGTTGAATCGGGGGACAAATCCTACGAGCAGTACTTC. Protein product: CSVESGDKSYEQYF.

The J gene is TRBJ2-7, the V gene TRBV27; the match to TRBD1 covers 9 bases. Trimming removed 7 bases from V and 5 bases from J; junction bases left unmatched: 12. The CDR3 consists of 15 residues. Per germline, CDR1 MNHEY and CDR2 SMNVEV (reference sequence). In DNA form, the CDR3 reads TGTGCCAGCAATGGGATGGGACAGGGAGTCGACGAGCAGTACTTC. It is translated as CASNGMGQGVDEQYF.

This clone was detected only once. The rearrangement joins TRBV4-3 to TRBJ1-4; D ambiguous. In germline, CDR1 is LGHNA, CDR2 YSLEER. The CDR3 runs to 15 residues. The ends were cut back, 2 bases at V and 8 bases at J, with 15 bases in the middle. CDR3 sequence (DNA): TGCGCCAGCAGCCAACGCTGGGCGGCTGGAGAAAAACTGTTTTTT. Its translation: CASSQRWAAGEKLFF.

This chain joins TRBV4-3 and TRBJ1-1; TRBD1 is a possible D gene (6 bases). Trimming took 0 bases from V and 9 from J, leaving 11 bases between them. Germline V gene data show CDR1 as LGHNA and CDR2 as YSLEER. The CDR3 is 13 residues long. The CDR3 nucleotides are TGCGCCAGCAGCCAAGACCGGGGGCAACAAGCTTTCTTT. It encodes CASSQDRGQQAFF.

This chain connects TRBV25-1 to TRBJ1-1; D gene ambiguous. CDR1 and CDR2 (germline): MGHDK, SYGVNS. The CDR3 has 13 amino acids. Trimming pared 3 bases from V and 9 bases from J, leaving 14 bases between. CDR3 in amino acids: CASSDPFGVKAFF. Written as DNA, the CDR3 is TGTGCCAGCAGTGACCCTTTCGGGGTTAAAGCTTTCTTT.

V usage is TRBV7-9 and J usage is TRBJ2-2, with unresolved D. Germline V CDR1 and CDR2: SEHNR, FQNEAQ (reference sequence). CDR3 length equals 17 residues. V shed 5 bases and J shed 1 base, with 17 bases lying between them. CDR3: CASSHEWKLQNTGELFF. The DNA of the CDR3 is TGTGCCAGCAGCCACGAGTGGAAACTACAGAACACCGGGGAGCTGTTTTTT.

The chain couples TRBV5-4 to TRBJ1-2; 7 nucleotides align to TRBD1. Germline V CDR1 and CDR2: SGHNT, YYREEE (reference sequence). The CDR3 spans 15 residues. Germline trimming cut 4 bases from V and 2 bases from J; bases unmatched to any gene: 8. CDR3 bases: TGTGCCAGCAGCGACAGAGGGGGCTTGAACTATGGCTACACCTTC. Its translation: CASSDRGGLNYGYTF.

The V call is TRBV18, the J call TRBJ1-6; D is unresolved. The germline V gene has CDR1 KGHSH and CDR2 LQKENI. The V gene lost 6 bases and the J gene lost 4 bases, with 4 bases spanning the gap. The CDR3 sequence is 12 residues long. This chain's CDR3 is CASSAYNSPLHF. CDR3 in DNA: TGTGCCAGCTCCGCATATAATTCACCCCTCCACTTT.

The CDR3, as DNA: TGTGCCAGTAGCAGGGGTGGGGCAGATACGCAGTATTTT. Protein: CASSRGGADTQYF. V gene TRBV19 combines with J gene TRBJ2-3, with a tentative D call TRBD1 (6 bases). CDR1 LNHDA and CDR2 SQIVND come from the germline V gene (reference sequence). Trimming removed 6 bases at V and 4 bases at J, with 11 bases between. This CDR3 region has 13 residues.

This chain uses TRBV5-6 with TRBJ1-1, with D unclear. This CDR3 comprises 13 residues. Germline CDR1 reads SGHDT; CDR2 reads YYEEEE. V gave up 6 bases and J gave up 0 bases, with 9 bases separating them. The CDR3 reads CASTRNLNTEAFF. CDR3 nucleotides: TGTGCCAGCACTCGTAATTTGAACACTGAAGCTTTCTTT.

The chain has TRBV18 and TRBJ1-2; D ambiguous. V dropped 3 bases and J dropped 6 bases, with 14 bases sitting between them. Germline CDR1 and CDR2: KGHSH and LQKENI. The CDR3 is 14 residues long. The CDR3 is CASSPAEGLHGYTF. The CDR3, as DNA: TGTGCCAGCTCACCGGCAGAAGGTCTCCATGGCTACACCTTC.

CDR3 sequence: CASSKDRIVQYSNQPQHF. For the CDR3, the DNA is TGTGCCAGTAGTAAGGACAGGATAGTCCAGTATAGCAATCAGCCCCAGCATTTT. The rearrangement uses TRBV19 and TRBJ1-5; 7 nucleotides match TRBD1. Losses at the gene ends were 4 bases for V and 0 bases for J; bases not matched to a gene: 12. The CDR3 is 18 amino acids. Germline assignment: CDR1 LNHDA and CDR2 SQIVND (reference sequence).

The chain recombines TRBV7-9 with TRBJ2-6; D unclear. Germline V lookup: CDR1 SEHNR, CDR2 FQNEAQ (reference sequence). There are 16 residues in the CDR3. V lost 5 bases and J 5 bases, leaving 16 bases between the germline ends. The DNA for the CDR3 is TGTGCCAGCAGCCGATTCGTACAAAGTCGGGCCAACGTCCTGACTTTC. This translates into CASSRFVQSRANVLTF.

The chain couples TRBV4-1 to TRBJ2-7, with D possibly TRBD1 on 5 matching bases. The CDR3 extends over 15 amino acids. Per the germline V gene, CDR1 is MGHRA and CDR2 is YSYEKL. V lost 5 bases and J lost 0, with 14 bases in between. The CDR3 protein is CASSYASDSSYEQYF. The CDR3, as DNA: TGCGCCAGCAGCTATGCCAGCGACAGCTCCTACGAGCAGTACTTC.

The V gene is TRBV7-8, the J gene TRBJ2-7; D possibly corresponds to TRBD1 (6 bases). Trimming pared 2 bases from V and 0 bases from J, leaving 17 bases between. Germline assignment: CDR1 SGHVS and CDR2 FQNEAQ. This CDR3 is 17 amino acids long. CDR3 sequence reads: CASSLTPYRAPSYEQYF. CDR3 coding DNA: TGTGCCAGCAGCTTAACCCCCTACAGGGCCCCCTCCTACGAGCAGTACTTC.

This clone came up once. This chain connects TRBV7-2 to TRBJ2-7; 9 bases are a match to TRBD2. This CDR3 has 15 amino acids. The V gene's germline CDR1 is SGHTA and CDR2 FQGNSA. The trim removed 1 base at V and 4 bases at J, leaving 5 bases unmatched. The CDR3 spells CASSLVGTSQYEQYF. Written as DNA, the CDR3 is TGTGCCAGCAGCTTAGTGGGGACTAGCCAGTACGAGCAGTACTTC. Supplemented by reference TRBV7-2 and TRBJ2-7, the full variable domain reads GAGVSQSPSNKVTEKGKDVELRCDPISGHTALYWYRQSLGQGLEFLIYFQGNSAPDKSGLPSDRFSAERTGGSVSTLTIQRTQQEDSAVYLCASSLVGTSQYEQYFGPGTRLTVT.

The rearrangement links TRBV29-1 to TRBJ1-1; TRBD1 matches at 8 bases. Germline CDR1 and CDR2: SQVTM and ANQGSEA. The V gene end was trimmed by 4 bases and the J gene end by 1 base; junction bases not matched to a gene: 11. CDR3 length: 16 amino acids. The CDR3 nucleotides read TGCAGCGTTGGGACAGGGATCGTTGGCCAGAACACTGAAGCTTTCTTT. Translation gives CSVGTGIVGQNTEAFF.

This rearrangement joins TRBV30 to TRBJ2-2, with a possible D match to TRBD2 (6 bases). Looked up from germline, CDR1 is GTSNPN and CDR2 is SVGIG (reference sequence). The V end lost 7 bases, the J end lost 0 bases, and 15 bases lay between the germline ends. This CDR3 is built from 15 residues. The CDR3 sequence is CASGRRGTNTGELFF. For the CDR3, the DNA is TGTGCCTCGGGGAGGAGGGGAACGAACACCGGGGAGCTGTTTTTT. Drawing the rest from reference TRBV30 and TRBJ2-2, the complete variable domain is SQTIHQWPATLVQPVGSPLSLECTVEGTSNPNLYWYRQAAGRGLQLLFYSVGIGQISSEVPQNLSASRPQDRQFILSSKKLLLSDSGFYLCASGRRGTNTGELFFGEGSRLTVL.

This sequence joins TRBV19 and TRBJ1-2, with 7 positions matching TRBD1. Germline CDR1 and CDR2: LNHDA and SQIVND (reference sequence). The CDR3 length is 13 residues. V lost 6 bases and J lost 2; bases outside the gene matches: 3. Here the CDR3 reads CASRETGNYGYTF. CDR3 coding DNA: TGTGCCAGTAGAGAGACAGGGAACTATGGCTACACCTTC. Full variable domain (remainder filled in from reference TRBV19 and TRBJ1-2): DGGITQSPKYLFRKEGQNVTLSCEQNLNHDAMYWYRQDPGQGLRLIYYSQIVNDFQKGDIAEGYSVSREKKESFPLTVTSAQKNPTAFYLCASRETGNYGYTFGSGTRLTVV.

Written as DNA, the CDR3 is TGCAGCGTTAAACAGGGGATTGAGACCCAGTACTTC. Its translation is CSVKQGIETQYF. This chain connects TRBV29-1 to TRBJ2-5; 7 nucleotides line up with TRBD1. The CDR3 covers 12 residues. Unmatched junction bases numbered 5, after V lost 5 bases and J lost 5 bases. Germline values: CDR1 SQVTM, CDR2 ANQGSEA.

As to this clone: Other DNA sequences in this sample translate to the same CDR3. The CDR3 DNA is TGTGCCATCAGTGAGTCAGGTGGGAACACTGAAGCTTTCTTT. It codes for CAISESGGNTEAFF. The chain carries TRBV10-3 and TRBJ1-1; D is unresolved. This CDR3 region has 14 residues. Germline V lookup: CDR1 ENHRY, CDR2 SYGVKD. The V end was cut by 0 bases, the J end by 1 base, with 6 bases between.

The chain has TRBV19 and TRBJ1-2, with a weak D call TRBD1 (6 bases). The germline gives CDR1 LNHDA, CDR2 SQIVND (reference sequence). This CDR3 spans 15 amino acids. Trimming left V 9 bases short and J 7 bases short, with 24 bases between. The CDR3 here is CASTQTGSAVFGYTF. The CDR3 DNA is TGTGCCAGCACACAAACAGGGTCTGCGGTGTTTGGCTACACCTTC.

The gene calls are TRBV6-5 and TRBJ1-6; D perhaps matches TRBD1 (5 bases). Germline assignment: CDR1 MNHEY and CDR2 SVGAGI. V was clipped by 10 bases and J by 7 bases, with 17 bases between them. This CDR3 is built from 14 residues. The CDR3 spells CAIARGNRNSPLHF. The CDR3 DNA reads TGTGCCATCGCGCGGGGGAATCGAAATTCACCCCTCCACTTT.

The CDR3 region has the DNA TGTGCCAGCAGCTCCCGACAGGCCGCCAACACTGAAGCTTTCTTT. It encodes CASSSRQAANTEAFF. V usage is TRBV9 and J usage is TRBJ1-1, with a weak D call TRBD1 (6 bases). The length of the CDR3 is 15 residues. V lost 4 bases, J lost 2 bases, and 15 bases lay in between. Germline assignment: CDR1 SGDLS and CDR2 YYNGEE.